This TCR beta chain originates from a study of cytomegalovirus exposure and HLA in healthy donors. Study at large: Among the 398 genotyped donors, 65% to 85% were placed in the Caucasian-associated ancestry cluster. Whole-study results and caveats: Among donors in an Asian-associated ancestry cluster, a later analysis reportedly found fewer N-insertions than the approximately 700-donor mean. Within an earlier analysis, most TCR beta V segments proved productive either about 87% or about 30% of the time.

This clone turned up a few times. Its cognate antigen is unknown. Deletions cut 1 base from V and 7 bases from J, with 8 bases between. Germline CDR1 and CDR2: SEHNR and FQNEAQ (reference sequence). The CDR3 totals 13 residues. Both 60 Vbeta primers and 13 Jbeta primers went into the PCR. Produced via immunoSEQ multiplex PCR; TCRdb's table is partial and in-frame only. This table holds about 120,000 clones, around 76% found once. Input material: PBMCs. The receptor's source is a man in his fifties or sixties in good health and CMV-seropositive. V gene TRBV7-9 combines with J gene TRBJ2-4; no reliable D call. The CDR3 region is CASSLDGVNIQYF. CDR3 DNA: TGTGCCAGCAGCTTAGATGGAGTGAACATTCAGTACTTC.